A single sample gave rise to the 6 T cell receptor beta chains below, sequenced in a study of blood T cell repertoires in COVID-19. Here immunoSEQ multiplex PCR was the method, and the copy in TCRdb shows in-frame clones only, minus some. Here the sample spans around 460,000 clones, around 90% being singletons. The sample was peripheral blood. The receptor source for this set is a young man with COVID-19, enrolled during active disease.

The V call is TRBV5-1, the J call TRBJ1-6; 8 positions match TRBD1. Germline CDR1 is SGHRS and CDR2 is YFSETQ. This CDR3 is built from 17 residues. V trimming: 1 base; J trimming: 6 bases; junction bases outside the gene matches: 9. The CDR3: CASSLQGASILNSPLHF. DNA for the CDR3: TGCGCCAGCAGCTTGCAGGGGGCTAGCATACTTAATTCACCCCTCCACTTT.

This chain links TRBV3-1 (or the pseudogene TRBV3-2) with TRBJ2-4; tentatively, D is TRBD1 (5 bases). Trimming pared 8 bases from V and 5 bases from J, leaving 13 bases between. This CDR3 contains 13 residues. The germline CDR1 and CDR2 sequences are LGHDT and YNNKEL (reference sequence). The CDR3, as DNA: TGTGCCAGCCAGTCAGGGATACAAAACATTCAGTACTTC. Its protein is CASQSGIQNIQYF.

This clone occurred a few times. The same CDR3 also results from other DNA sequences found in this sample. This rearrangement joins TRBV7-9 to TRBJ2-2; D possibly corresponds to TRBD1 (5 bases). Germline V lookup: CDR1 SEHNR, CDR2 FQNEAQ (reference sequence). Trimming removed 5 bases at V and 2 bases at J, with 9 bases between. This CDR3 comprises 14 residues. The CDR3 DNA reads as TGTGCCAGCAGCCCAGGACAAAACACCGGGGAGCTGTTTTTT. Translated: CASSPGQNTGELFF. The full variable domain, its missing parts supplied by reference TRBV7-9 and TRBJ2-2, is DTGVSQNPRHKITKRGQNVTFRCDPISEHNRLYWYRQTLGQGPEFLTYFQNEAQLEKSRLLSDRFSAERPKGSFSTLEIQRTEQGDSAMYLCASSPGQNTGELFFGEGSRLTVL.

This rearrangement joins TRBV9 to TRBJ2-3; 11 nucleotides match TRBD2. CDR1 SGDLS and CDR2 YYNGEE come from the germline V gene. V lost 5 bases, J lost 3 bases, and 11 bases stayed unmatched. The CDR3 extends over 17 amino acids. CDR3 region: CASSRSNLAGGTDTQYF. The CDR3 bases are TGTGCCAGCAGTCGCAGCAATCTAGCGGGAGGAACAGATACGCAGTATTTT. Using reference TRBV9 and TRBJ2-3 for the parts outside the CDR3, the full variable domain is DSGVTQTPKHLITATGQRVTLRCSPRSGDLSVYWYQQSLDQGLQFLIQYYNGEERAKGNILERFSAQQFPDLHSELNLSSLELGDSALYFCASSRSNLAGGTDTQYFGPGTRLTVL.

This clone was seen only a few times. J is TRBJ1-2 and V is TRBV7-9; D is undetermined. The germline V gene has CDR1 SEHNR and CDR2 FQNEAQ (reference sequence). V gave up 1 base and J gave up 4 bases, with 13 bases separating them. The length of the CDR3 is 15 residues. CDR3 in DNA: TGTGCCAGCAGCTTAGGGCAGCGGAAGAGCTATGGCTACACCTTC. Translating gives CASSLGQRKSYGYTF.

The chain joins TRBV18 to TRBJ2-6; D is possibly TRBD1 (5 bases). Germline values: CDR1 KGHSH, CDR2 LQKENI. The CDR3 runs 12 residues. The V end lost 3 bases, the J end lost 12 bases, and 9 bases lay between the germline ends. CDR3 amino acids: CASSPDQGVLTF. In DNA, the CDR3 is TGTGCCAGCTCACCCGACCAGGGCGTCCTGACTTTC.